This T cell receptor beta chain was retrieved from a study of cytomegalovirus exposure and HLA in healthy donors. Points on this clone: Its target is not known.

The data were produced by immunoSEQ multiplex PCR, yet TCRdb's version contains in-frame clones alone and is incomplete. The sample yields 150,000 to 180,000 clones, roughly 86% seen once. General study results and limits: Published work reported that the classifier diagnosed cytomegalovirus status with high specificity and sensitivity. Most TCRs appeared rarely, but some public TCRs recurred in many donors. It was confirmed in vitro that a few of the CMV-associated chains were specific for CMV antigens. Researchers catalogued about 160 TCR beta chains as cytomegalovirus-associated.

This CDR3 is 17 amino acids long. Germline V gene sequence: CDR1 SGHAT, CDR2 FQNNGV. Trimming removed 1 base at V and 0 bases at J, with 13 bases between. The origin of this receptor is a human donor in good health. This sequence joins TRBV11-2 and TRBJ1-3, with D unresolved. The sample comprised PBMCs. CDR3 sequence: CASSLGSRKISGNTIYF. The CDR3 DNA sequence: TGTGCCAGCAGCTTAGGGTCGAGAAAAATCTCTGGAAACACCATATATTTT.